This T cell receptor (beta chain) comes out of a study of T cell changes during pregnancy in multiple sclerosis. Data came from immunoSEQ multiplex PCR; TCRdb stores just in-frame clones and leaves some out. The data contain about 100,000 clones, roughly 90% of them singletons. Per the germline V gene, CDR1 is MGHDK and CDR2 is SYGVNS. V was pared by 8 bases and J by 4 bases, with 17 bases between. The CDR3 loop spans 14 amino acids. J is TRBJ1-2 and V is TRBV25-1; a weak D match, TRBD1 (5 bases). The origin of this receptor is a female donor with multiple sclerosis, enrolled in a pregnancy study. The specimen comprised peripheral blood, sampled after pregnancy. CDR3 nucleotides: TGTGCCAGCCGGGGGGGAGGGAAACTCTATGGCTACACCTTC. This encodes CASRGGGKLYGYTF.